Shown below are 10 T cell receptor beta chains from a single sample sequenced in a study of long-term antiretroviral therapy in people with HIV. The assay used was immunoSEQ (version v3.0), run at survey level. Profiled with immunoSEQ multiplex PCR; TCRdb holds only in-frame clones, not every one. The profile shows some 17,000 clones, around four fifths of them singletons. The material was unsorted PBMCs, obtained more than 3.1 years after starting antiretroviral therapy. These receptor sequences come from a woman between 35 and 50 years old with HIV.

This chain joins TRBV5-1 and TRBJ2-7; 8 positions match TRBD1. Per germline, CDR1 SGHRS and CDR2 YFSETQ. The CDR3 loop spans 14 amino acids. Trimming cost V 2 bases and J 4 bases; bases outside gene matches: 5. The CDR3 loop reads CASSFTGTGYEQYF. The CDR3 nucleotides are TGCGCCAGCAGCTTTACCGGGACAGGTTACGAGCAGTACTTC.

The chain joins TRBV4-3 to TRBJ2-2, with a possible D match to TRBD1 (5 bases). The V and J ends lost 1 base and 1 base respectively, with 13 bases between them. This CDR3 is 17 amino acids long. From germline, CDR1 is LGHNA and CDR2 YSLEER. DNA for the CDR3: TGCGCCAGCAGCCAAGCGATTGGTCAGGGGAACACCGGGGAGCTGTTTTTT. Residues: CASSQAIGQGNTGELFF.

This clone was observed a single time. The CDR3 region is CASSQEGLLSFTEAFF. The CDR3 DNA reads as TGTGCCAGCAGCCAAGAGGGACTCCTGAGCTTCACTGAAGCTTTCTTT. The rearrangement links TRBV14 to TRBJ1-1, with D perhaps matching TRBD1 (5 bases). The CDR3 length is 16 residues. Germline-derived CDR1 and CDR2 are SGHDN and FVKESK. V shed 0 bases and J shed 4 bases, with 15 bases lying between them.

The chain links TRBV25-1 to TRBJ2-7, with D perhaps matching TRBD1 (6 bases). The CDR3 sequence is 13 residues long. Trimming took off 4 bases at V and 3 bases at J, with 10 bases between the two ends. Germline V gene lookup returns CDR1 MGHDK and CDR2 SYGVNS. In DNA, the CDR3 is TGTGCCAGCAGTGCGACAGGCTACTACGAGCAGTACTTC. It codes for CASSATGYYEQYF.

This chain joins TRBV29-1 and TRBJ2-1, with D perhaps matching TRBD1 or TRBD2 (6 bases each). V dropped 4 bases and J dropped 6 bases, with 16 bases sitting between them. Germline assignment: CDR1 SQVTM and CDR2 ANQGSEA. The CDR3 extends over 14 amino acids. Here the CDR3 DNA reads TGCAGCGTTGGGAGCGGAGGAGGGGGCAATGAGCAGTTCTTC. Its protein product is CSVGSGGGGNEQFF.

The V and J genes are TRBV5-1 and TRBJ1-3, with D perhaps matching TRBD1 (6 bases). The CDR3 is 15 residues long. V lost 5 bases, J lost 2 bases, and 14 bases lay in between. Germline V CDR1 and CDR2: SGHRS, YFSETQ. CDR3 nucleotide sequence: TGCGCCAGCAGTCCGGGGACAACTCCTGGAAACACCATATATTTT. It yields the protein CASSPGTTPGNTIYF.

The genes are TRBV27 and TRBJ1-1, with D tentatively TRBD1 (6 bases). Per the germline V gene, CDR1 is MNHEY and CDR2 is SMNVEV (reference sequence). The CDR3 covers 12 residues. V was shortened by 5 bases and J by 12 bases, with 16 bases between the two germline ends. For the CDR3, the DNA is TGTGCCAGCAGTCCCCAAGGGGGGCGAACTTTCTTT. The encoded protein is CASSPQGGRTFF.

This chain joins TRBV30 and TRBJ1-6; 10 bases line up with TRBD1. Unmatched junction bases numbered 9, after V lost 0 bases and J lost 13 bases. The V gene's germline CDR1 is GTSNPN and CDR2 SVGIG (reference sequence). The CDR3 length is 15 residues. CDR3 DNA: TGTGCCTGGAGTGTACCTGGGACAGGGGTCCGGCCCCTCCACTTT. As protein: CAWSVPGTGVRPLHF.

This clone was observed once. V is TRBV10-3 and J is TRBJ1-2; D gene unclear. There are 14 residues in the CDR3. The V end lost 2 bases, the J end lost 4 bases, and 11 bases lay between the germline ends. Germline V gene data show CDR1 as ENHRY and CDR2 as SYGVKD. The CDR3 sequence is CAISEGPQSYGYTF. CDR3 DNA: TGTGCCATCAGTGAGGGCCCCCAGTCCTATGGCTACACCTTC.

The J gene is TRBJ1-1, the V gene TRBV10-3; a possible D gene is TRBD1 (6 bases). Trimming shortened V by 11 bases and J by 0 bases, and 13 bases separated the two germline ends. This CDR3 has 13 residues. Looked up from germline, CDR1 is ENHRY and CDR2 is SYGVKD. The DNA for the CDR3 is TGTGCCGCCCTTGGACAGCTGAACACTGAAGCTTTCTTT. This sequence encodes CAALGQLNTEAFF.